Below, one T cell receptor (beta chain) is given with its context. The data were obtained in a study of control samples from healthy donors and cancer patients. Sequenced by immunoSEQ multiplex PCR; TCRdb stores in-frame clones only, minus some. The table includes some 130,000 clones, roughly 92% detected once. The source material was blood. The origin of this receptor is a man aged 25 to 40 in good health.

The CDR3 spells CASSSTPYLYGYTF. DNA for the CDR3: TGTGCCAGCAGCTCAACACCTTACCTCTATGGCTACACCTTC. The chain uses TRBV27 and TRBJ1-2; the D is unclear. The CDR3 length is 14 residues. The germline gives CDR1 MNHEY, CDR2 SMNVEV (reference sequence). The ends were cut back, 6 bases at V and 4 bases at J, with 15 bases in the middle.